These T cell receptor beta chains were read from a single sample in a study of T cell responses to AZD1222 COVID-19 vaccine. Sequencing was performed with immunoSEQ multiplex PCR; in TCRdb, only in-frame clones are kept and a portion is missing. This table holds about 180,000 clones, 85% to 90% found once. The sample here was peripheral blood, taken on day 0 of AZD1222 vaccination. Receptors were obtained from an adult in good health. The CDR3 runs from the conserved cysteine through the conserved F or W. A D gene is named only where the DNA matches it firmly. Size is stated for part of the rows, as once, few or many counts, or as a class when the clone is expanded.

cdr3_nt	cdr3_aa	v_call	clone_size	j_call	d_call
TGTGCCAGCAGCGGAGGGGTGAACACTGAAGCTTTCTTT	CASSGGVNTEAFF	TRBV5-4	NA	TRBJ1-1	NA
TGTGCCAGCAGCTTAGGCGGGTCACCCCTCCACTTT	CASSLGGSPLHF	TRBV11-2	few	TRBJ1-6	NA
TGTGCCAGCAGTTACGGGGAGCAGGGAGAAAAACTGTTTTTT	CASSYGEQGEKLFF	TRBV6-5	NA	TRBJ1-4	NA
TGTGCCAGCGTAAGACGCGGGGATGCAACTAATGAAAAACTGTTTTTT	CASVRRGDATNEKLFF	TRBV7-9	NA	TRBJ1-4	NA
TGTGCCAGCAGCTTCGGACAGAGTAATCAGCCCCAGCATTTT	CASSFGQSNQPQHF	TRBV7-9	once	TRBJ1-5	NA
TGTGCCAGCAGCTTAAGTGCAGCCTCCAATGAGCAGTTCTTC	CASSLSAASNEQFF	TRBV11-3	NA	TRBJ2-1	NA
TGTGCCAGCAGTTCCCGGACAGACAACACTGAAGCTTTCTTT	CASSSRTDNTEAFF	TRBV6-5	NA	TRBJ1-1	NA
TGTGCCAGTAATCGGAGGGGGCTGGGTTCACCCCTCCACTTT	CASNRRGLGSPLHF	TRBV19	NA	TRBJ1-6	TRBD1
TGTGCCAGCAGCCTCAGGGGAGAGGAGACCCAGTACTTC	CASSLRGEETQYF	TRBV3-1/TRBV3-2	NA	TRBJ2-5	NA
TGTGCCAGCAGCTTCAGAACCCGATTGAACACTGAAGCTTTCTTT	CASSFRTRLNTEAFF	TRBV5-6	NA	TRBJ1-1	NA
TGTGCCACAACAAAAGTCGTAGGTAGCAATCAGCCCCAGCATTTT	CATTKVVGSNQPQHF	TRBV6-5	once	TRBJ1-5	NA
TGTGCCAGCAGCTTTGACTTCATCAATCAGCCCCAGCATTTT	CASSFDFINQPQHF	TRBV7-9	NA	TRBJ1-5	NA
TGCGCCAGCAGCTTGGCCGTACGGAATAACTATGGCTACACCTTC	CASSLAVRNNYGYTF	TRBV5-1	once	TRBJ1-2	NA
TGTGCCAGCAGCTTAGGACAGATTCTAGTACCTGACAATCAGCCCCAGCATTTT	CASSLGQILVPDNQPQHF	TRBV5-8	NA	TRBJ1-5	NA
TGTGCCAGCAGCTTTGGTCTAAGTGGTTCACCCCTCCACTTT	CASSFGLSGSPLHF	TRBV7-9	NA	TRBJ1-6	NA
TGCAGCGTTGAATTCACTGGGGCCAACGTCCTGACTTTC	CSVEFTGANVLTF	TRBV29-1	NA	TRBJ2-6	NA
TGTGCCAGCAGCTTAATTGATGGGAATTCACCCCTCCACTTT	CASSLIDGNSPLHF	TRBV11-2	NA	TRBJ1-6	NA
TGCGCCAGCAGCTTGGGAAGGGGGGTCCAAGAGACCCAGTACTTC	CASSLGRGVQETQYF	TRBV5-1	NA	TRBJ2-5	NA
TGTGCCAGCAGCCAACTGGGACAGGTAATACCCCTCCACTTT	CASSQLGQVIPLHF	TRBV28	NA	TRBJ1-6	TRBD1
TGTGCCAGCAGCCCGTCGGGCAGGACGGAAGAGACCCAGTACTTC	CASSPSGRTEETQYF	TRBV7-9	NA	TRBJ2-5	NA
TGTGCCATCAGTGAGTCTGGACAGCGGCAAACAGATACGCAGTATTTT	CAISESGQRQTDTQYF	TRBV10-3	NA	TRBJ2-3	NA
TGTGCCAGCAGCTTATCCCTAGCGGTGGGCTACGAGCAGTACTTC	CASSLSLAVGYEQYF	TRBV7-8	NA	TRBJ2-7	TRBD2
TGTGCCAGCTCACCATCACACACGGGAGATACGCAGTATTTT	CASSPSHTGDTQYF	TRBV18	NA	TRBJ2-3	NA
TGTGCCAGCAGCTTAGGGCAGAGCGGGGAGCTGTTTTTT	CASSLGQSGELFF	TRBV11-1	few	TRBJ2-2	NA
TGTGCCAGCAGTTCCCCATCACAAAAGGGTGAAAAACTGTTTTTT	CASSSPSQKGEKLFF	TRBV6-2/TRBV6-3	NA	TRBJ1-4	NA
TGTGCCAGCAGTTACTCGTTTAACAGCGAATCCGGGGAGCTGTTTTTT	CASSYSFNSESGELFF	TRBV6-5	few	TRBJ2-2	NA
TGTGCCAGCAGTGACGGGGGACTGAATGAAAAACTGTTTTTT	CASSDGGLNEKLFF	TRBV6-1	NA	TRBJ1-4	NA
TGTGCCAGCAGACAAATAGGGACCGGGGAGCTGTTTTTT	CASRQIGTGELFF	TRBV3-1/TRBV3-2	many	TRBJ2-2	NA
TGTGCCAGCTCACCAACGATGGTTGGGGGACCGACTAATGAAAAACTGTTTTTT	CASSPTMVGGPTNEKLFF	TRBV18	NA	TRBJ1-4	NA